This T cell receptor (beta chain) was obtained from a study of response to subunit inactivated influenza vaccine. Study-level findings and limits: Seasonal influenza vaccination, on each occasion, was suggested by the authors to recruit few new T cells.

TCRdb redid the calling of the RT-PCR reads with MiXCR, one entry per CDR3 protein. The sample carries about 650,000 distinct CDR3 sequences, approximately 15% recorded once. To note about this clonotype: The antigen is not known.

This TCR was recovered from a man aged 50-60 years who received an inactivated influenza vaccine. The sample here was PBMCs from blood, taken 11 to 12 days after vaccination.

The CDR3 loop reads CASSYLQGSYNEQFF. The CDR3 bases are TGTGCCAGCAGTTACTTACAGGGCTCCTACAATGAGCAGTTCTTC. The chain couples TRBV2 to TRBJ2-1, with D possibly matching TRBD1 (6 bases). The CDR3 is 15 amino acids. Germline CDR1 and CDR2: SNHLY and FYNNEI. V dropped 5 bases and J dropped 0 bases, with 11 bases sitting between them.